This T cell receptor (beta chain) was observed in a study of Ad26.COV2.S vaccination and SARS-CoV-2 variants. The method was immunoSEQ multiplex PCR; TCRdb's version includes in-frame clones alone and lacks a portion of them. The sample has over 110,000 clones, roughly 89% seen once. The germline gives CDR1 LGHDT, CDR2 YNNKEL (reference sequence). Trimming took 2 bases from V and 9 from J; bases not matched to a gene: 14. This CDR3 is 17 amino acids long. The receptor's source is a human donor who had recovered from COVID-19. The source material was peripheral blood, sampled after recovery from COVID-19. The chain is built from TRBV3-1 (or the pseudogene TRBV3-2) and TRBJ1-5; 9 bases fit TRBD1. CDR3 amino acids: CASSQKARDRVIPPQHF. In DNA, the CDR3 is TGTGCCAGCAGCCAAAAAGCAAGGGACAGGGTAATCCCGCCCCAGCATTTT.